The 9 T cell receptor beta chains below all came from one sample that was sequenced in a study of cytomegalovirus exposure and HLA in healthy donors. Both 60 Vbeta primers and 13 Jbeta primers went into the PCR. Measured with immunoSEQ multiplex PCR; TCRdb has only the in-frame clones, and not every one. The profile shows fewer than 130,000 clones, roughly 69% of them singletons. Sequencing was performed on PBMCs. These receptors originate from a man aged 25 to 40 in good health and CMV-seropositive.

J is TRBJ1-1 and V is TRBV6-1; tentative D call: TRBD1 (5 bases). V lost 10 bases to trimming and J lost 2 bases, with 20 bases between them. CDR1 is MNHNS, CDR2 SASEGT, per germline. The CDR3 has 15 amino acids. The CDR3 bases are TGTGCCACCAACGAACCGGGGGGGGGAAACACTGAAGCTTTCTTT. It specifies CATNEPGGGNTEAFF.

This rearrangement joins TRBV10-2 to TRBJ2-7; 9 nucleotides line up with TRBD2. Germline V gene sequence: CDR1 WSHSY, CDR2 SAAADI. Germline trimming cut 5 bases from V and 3 bases from J; bases unmatched to any gene: 5. This CDR3 has 14 amino acids. CDR3: CASSSSGVHYEQYF. As DNA, the CDR3 is TGCGCCAGCAGTTCTAGCGGGGTTCACTACGAGCAGTACTTC.

This clone has just a few counts. The chain is built from TRBV19 and TRBJ2-6; TRBD1 matches 8 bases. CDR1 is LNHDA and CDR2 is SQIVND in the germline V gene (reference sequence). The CDR3 contains 15 residues. The ends lost 5 bases at V and 4 bases at J; junction bases unmatched: 4. CDR3 protein: CASSDWTGGANVLTF. The CDR3 coding sequence is TGTGCCAGTAGTGACTGGACAGGGGGGGCCAACGTCCTGACTTTC.

This chain joins TRBV30 and TRBJ1-6, with D perhaps TRBD1 (5 bases). V shed 0 bases and J shed 13 bases, with 25 bases lying between them. The CDR3 is made up of 17 amino acids. Per the germline V gene, CDR1 is GTSNPN and CDR2 is SVGIG (reference sequence). The CDR3, as DNA: TGTGCCTGGAGTGTAAGTGGTGGTGGCAGGGCGTTTTCTCCCCTCCACTTT. Residues: CAWSVSGGGRAFSPLHF.

The chain carries TRBV4-2 and TRBJ2-1; possible D gene TRBD2, 6 bases. Trimming removed 0 bases at V and 6 bases at J, with 18 bases between. Per germline, CDR1 LGHNA and CDR2 YNFKEQ. The CDR3 has 17 residues. For the CDR3, the DNA is TGTGCCAGCAGCCAAGAACAGGCGGGGCCGCCTTTCAATGAGCAGTTCTTC. Protein: CASSQEQAGPPFNEQFF.

This clone was found once. The J gene is TRBJ1-5, the V gene TRBV19; D ambiguous. V was shortened by 3 bases and J by 1 base, with 10 bases between the two germline ends. Germline CDR1 and CDR2: LNHDA and SQIVND (reference sequence). The CDR3 has 15 residues. The CDR3 DNA reads TGTGCCAGTAGTATGGCTGGAGGGAGCAATCAGCCCCAGCATTTT. Its translation: CASSMAGGSNQPQHF.

V is TRBV7-9 and J is TRBJ1-2; TRBD1 is a possible D gene (6 bases). CDR3 size: 13 residues. Trimming removed 5 bases at V and 4 bases at J, with 11 bases between. Germline V gene data show CDR1 as SEHNR and CDR2 as FQNEAQ (reference sequence). The CDR3 DNA sequence: TGTGCCAGCAGCCTGACAGGTCTCTATGGCTACACCTTC. Amino acids: CASSLTGLYGYTF.

For this clone: One end of the junction is discordant with germline, which a read error may explain. The rearrangement links TRBV18 to TRBJ1-4; D uncertain. Germline loops: CDR1 KGHSH, CDR2 LQKENI. The CDR3 has 13 amino acids. The CDR3 here is CANSLGTGEKLFF. CDR3 nucleotides: TGTGCCAACTCATTGGGCACCGGCGAAAAACTGTTTTTT.

The chain employs TRBV7-6 and TRBJ2-1; D is ambiguous. CDR3 length: 14 residues. CDR1 is SGHVS and CDR2 is FNYEAQ in the germline V gene. The V gene lost 4 bases and the J gene lost 4 bases, with 11 bases spanning the gap. The CDR3 DNA reads TGTGCCAGCAGCTCCACGGTCCGATACAATGAGCAGTTCTTC. Translated, it gives CASSSTVRYNEQFF.